The rows below give T cell receptor beta chains drawn from one sample of a study of blood T cells in healthy people across ages. TCRdb ran MiXCR on the 5' RACE reads and lists one entry per CDR3 protein. Here the sample spans over 1,500,000 distinct CDR3 sequences, about 50% being singletons. Sequenced input: blood. All receptors come from a woman aged 40 to 49 in good health. CDR3s include the opening cysteine and the closing phenylalanine or tryptophan. A D gene is named only where the DNA matches it firmly. Clone sizes are given selectively: once, few, many, or a class where the clone is expanded.

j_call: TRBJ2-7; v_call: TRBV2; d_call: .; clone_size: .; cdr3_aa: CASRERSYEQYF; cdr3_nt: TGTGCCAGCAGAGAACGGAGCTACGAGCAGTACTTC
j_call: TRBJ1-2; v_call: TRBV7-9; d_call: .; clone_size: .; cdr3_aa: CASSYVGAVDYGYTF; cdr3_nt: TGTGCCAGCAGCTACGTCGGGGCGGTGGACTATGGCTACACCTTC
j_call: TRBJ1-4; v_call: TRBV6-5; d_call: .; clone_size: .; cdr3_aa: CASSYSIAENEKLFF; cdr3_nt: TGTGCCAGCAGTTACTCGATAGCCGAGAATGAAAAACTGTTTTTT
j_call: TRBJ2-1; v_call: TRBV7-2; d_call: TRBD1; clone_size: few; cdr3_aa: CASSYDRVLDEQFF; cdr3_nt: TGTGCCAGCAGCTATGACAGGGTTCTAGATGAGCAGTTCTTC
j_call: TRBJ1-2; v_call: TRBV12-3/TRBV12-4; d_call: .; clone_size: .; cdr3_aa: CASSPPGEVNYGYTF; cdr3_nt: TGTGCCAGCAGTCCCCCCGGGGAGGTTAACTATGGCTACACCTTC
j_call: TRBJ2-5; v_call: TRBV18; d_call: TRBD1; clone_size: .; cdr3_aa: CASSPEGTGRTQYF; cdr3_nt: TGTGCCAGCTCACCAGAGGGGACAGGTCGGACCCAGTACTTC
j_call: TRBJ2-3; v_call: TRBV5-1; d_call: TRBD2; clone_size: .; cdr3_aa: CASSPAGAVDTQYF; cdr3_nt: TGCGCCAGCAGCCCAGCGGGGGCGGTAGATACGCAGTATTTT
j_call: TRBJ2-4; v_call: TRBV20-1; d_call: TRBD2; clone_size: .; cdr3_aa: CSASAGLAGVFNIQYF; cdr3_nt: TGCAGTGCTAGCGCCGGACTAGCGGGGGTCTTTAACATTCAGTACTTC
j_call: TRBJ1-1; v_call: TRBV24-1; d_call: .; clone_size: .; cdr3_aa: CATRGLSNTEAFF; cdr3_nt: TGTGCCACCAGGGGCCTATCGAACACTGAAGCTTTCTTT
j_call: TRBJ1-1; v_call: TRBV11-2; d_call: TRBD1; clone_size: .; cdr3_aa: CASSLLGTGGKAFF; cdr3_nt: TGTGCCAGCAGCTTACTAGGGACAGGGGGGAAAGCTTTCTTT
j_call: TRBJ1-2; v_call: TRBV4-2; d_call: TRBD1; clone_size: few; cdr3_aa: CASSQDTGVGYGYTF; cdr3_nt: TGTGCCAGCAGCCAAGACACAGGGGTTGGCTATGGCTACACCTTC
j_call: TRBJ2-6; v_call: TRBV12-3/TRBV12-4; d_call: .; clone_size: .; cdr3_aa: CASSLRTVPSGANVLTF; cdr3_nt: TGTGCCAGCAGTCTCCGGACAGTACCCTCTGGGGCCAACGTCCTGACTTTC
j_call: TRBJ1-2; v_call: TRBV28; d_call: .; clone_size: .; cdr3_aa: CASSSDAGISGRTF; cdr3_nt: TGTGCCAGCAGTTCAGACGCAGGGATCTCCGGTCGCACCTTC
j_call: TRBJ2-1; v_call: TRBV20-1; d_call: TRBD2; clone_size: .; cdr3_aa: CSALAGGAPYNEQFF; cdr3_nt: TGCAGTGCTCTAGCGGGGGGCGCCCCCTACAATGAGCAGTTCTTC
j_call: TRBJ2-3; v_call: TRBV9; d_call: TRBD2; clone_size: few; cdr3_aa: CASSAGLAAADTQYF; cdr3_nt: TGTGCCAGCAGCGCGGGACTAGCGGCTGCAGATACGCAGTATTTT
j_call: TRBJ2-5; v_call: TRBV2; d_call: .; clone_size: many; cdr3_aa: CASSEVGMGETQYF; cdr3_nt: TGTGCCAGCAGTGAAGTAGGGATGGGAGAGACCCAGTACTTC
j_call: TRBJ1-2; v_call: TRBV7-2; d_call: .; clone_size: few; cdr3_aa: CASPGREGGYTF; cdr3_nt: TGTGCCAGCCCTGGAAGGGAGGGCGGCTACACCTTC
j_call: TRBJ1-5; v_call: TRBV6-6; d_call: .; clone_size: .; cdr3_aa: CASSYTQAGNQPQHF; cdr3_nt: TGTGCCAGCAGTTACACCCAGGCGGGCAATCAGCCCCAGCATTTT
j_call: TRBJ2-5; v_call: TRBV25-1; d_call: TRBD1; clone_size: few; cdr3_aa: CASSTGTDFIETQYF; cdr3_nt: TGTGCCAGCAGTACCGGGACAGATTTTATTGAGACCCAGTACTTC
j_call: TRBJ2-3; v_call: TRBV9; d_call: .; clone_size: .; cdr3_aa: CASSGTAPSDTQYF; cdr3_nt: TGTGCCAGCAGCGGGACCGCCCCTAGCGATACGCAGTATTTT
j_call: TRBJ1-4; v_call: TRBV28; d_call: .; clone_size: .; cdr3_aa: CASSLQKGSEKLFF; cdr3_nt: TGTGCCAGCAGTTTACAAAAGGGGTCGGAAAAACTGTTTTTT
j_call: TRBJ2-3; v_call: TRBV7-9; d_call: TRBD2; clone_size: .; cdr3_aa: CASSLNMGGITDTQYF; cdr3_nt: TGTGCCAGCAGCTTAAATATGGGGGGGATCACAGATACGCAGTATTTT
j_call: TRBJ1-2; v_call: TRBV7-2; d_call: .; clone_size: .; cdr3_aa: CASSRLGGADYGYTF; cdr3_nt: TGTGCCAGCAGTCGGTTGGGGGGCGCGGACTATGGCTACACCTTC
j_call: TRBJ2-5; v_call: TRBV7-2; d_call: .; clone_size: few; cdr3_aa: CASSFSGATIQETQYF; cdr3_nt: TGTGCCAGCAGCTTTTCGGGGGCCACCATCCAAGAGACCCAGTACTTC